There are many counts of the clone carrying this T cell receptor beta chain. Germline and junction disagree at one end, which may indicate a read error. The sample belongs to a study of identical twins. Template switching added a universal primer site; cDNA carried unique molecular identifiers. TCRdb ran MiXCR on the 5' RACE reads and lists one entry per CDR3 protein. The sample carries roughly 150,000 distinct CDR3 sequences, approximately 3.5% recorded once. The length of the CDR3 is 15 residues. CDR1 SGHTA and CDR2 FQGTGA come from the germline V gene. This rearrangement joins TRBV7-3 to TRBJ2-3; 8 positions match TRBD2. The TCR sequence derives from a man between 18 and 35 years old in good health. Sequenced sample: memory T cells sorted from blood. The CDR3 sequence is CASSVTSGRGDTQYF. The CDR3 region has the DNA TGTGCCAGCAGCGTAACGAGCGGGAGAGGGGATACGCAGTATTTT.